The rows below give T cell receptor beta chains drawn from one sample of a study of control samples from healthy donors and cancer patients. Measured with immunoSEQ multiplex PCR; TCRdb has only the in-frame clones, and not every one. Here the sample spans approximately 150,000 clones, more than 90% being singletons. Input material: blood. The source is a man aged 30 to 39 in good health. Each CDR3 is given with its conserved first and last residue. D genes are given only for firm matches. Rows may omit the clone size; those that give it use once, few, many or a size class.

D gene	V gene	clone size	J gene	CDR3 protein	CDR3 DNA
-	TRBV11-3	-	TRBJ1-4	CASRVRGRYSEKLFF	TGTGCCAGCAGGGTTAGGGGCAGGTATAGTGAAAAACTGTTTTTT
TRBD1	TRBV9	-	TRBJ2-3	CASSVATGQGLTDTQYF	TGTGCCAGCAGCGTAGCTACTGGACAGGGGCTCACAGATACGCAGTATTTT
TRBD1	TRBV7-8	-	TRBJ1-3	CASSLEAPGTEASGNTIYF	TGTGCCAGCAGCTTAGAGGCGCCCGGGACAGAGGCGTCTGGAAACACCATATATTTT
-	TRBV10-3	-	TRBJ2-4	CAISGLAKNIQYF	TGTGCCATCAGTGGACTAGCCAAAAACATTCAGTACTTC
TRBD1	TRBV27	-	TRBJ1-1	CASSDRGTEAFF	TGTGCCAGCTCCGACAGGGGGACTGAAGCTTTCTTT
-	TRBV2	-	TRBJ1-2	CASSESGVADYGYTF	TGTGCCAGCAGTGAATCAGGGGTGGCCGACTATGGCTACACCTTC
-	TRBV21-1	-	TRBJ1-3	CATPLRGIGNTIYF	TGTGCCACCCCCTTGCGGGGGATAGGAAACACCATATATTTT
-	TRBV11-2	-	TRBJ1-2	CASSLDYSFNYGYTF	TGTGCCAGCAGCTTAGATTACAGTTTTAACTATGGCTACACCTTC
-	TRBV6-5	-	TRBJ2-7	CASTNAGFEQYF	TGTGCCAGCACAAACGCAGGGTTTGAGCAGTACTTC
TRBD2	TRBV4-1	once	TRBJ2-2	CTSSQDPSGGAGELFF	TGCACCAGCAGCCAAGACCCTAGCGGGGGGGCCGGGGAGCTGTTTTTT
TRBD1	TRBV9	once	TRBJ2-2	CASSPRDRGVTGELFF	TGTGCCAGCAGCCCTCGGGACAGGGGAGTAACCGGGGAGCTGTTTTTT
-	TRBV2	-	TRBJ1-3	CARSDRRAGNTIYF	TGTGCCAGGAGCGATCGGCGGGCTGGAAACACCATATATTTT
-	TRBV4-1	-	TRBJ2-7	CASSQERQVRDEQYF	TGCGCCAGCAGCCAAGAGAGACAGGTTCGGGACGAGCAGTACTTC
-	TRBV12-5	once	TRBJ2-1	CASGSGVAYNEQFF	TGTGCTAGTGGTTCAGGTGTCGCCTACAATGAGCAGTTCTTC
TRBD1	TRBV27	-	TRBJ1-6	CASSSGTVNSPLHF	TGTGCCAGCAGTTCCGGGACAGTCAATTCACCCCTCCACTTT
-	TRBV6-5	-	TRBJ2-2	CASSYLQNTGELFF	TGTGCCAGCAGTTACTTGCAGAACACCGGGGAGCTGTTTTTT
-	TRBV6-5	-	TRBJ1-2	CASRAYASYGYTF	TGTGCCAGCAGGGCCTACGCTAGCTATGGCTACACCTTC
TRBD1	TRBV2	-	TRBJ1-2	CASRQGTGGIYGYTF	TGTGCCAGCAGACAAGGGACAGGGGGAATCTATGGCTACACCTTC
-	TRBV2	few	TRBJ2-4	CASSEQGAKNIQYF	TGTGCCAGCAGTGAACAGGGGGCCAAAAACATTCAGTACTTC
TRBD2	TRBV27	-	TRBJ2-3	CASRELAGGTDTQYF	TGTGCCAGCAGAGAACTAGCGGGGGGGACAGATACGCAGTATTTT
TRBD1	TRBV12-5	-	TRBJ2-1	CASAPGTANNEQFF	TGTGCTAGTGCTCCCGGGACAGCCAACAATGAGCAGTTCTTC
TRBD1	TRBV5-8	-	TRBJ1-2	CASSTDRAVWGYTF	TGTGCCAGCAGCACGGACAGGGCGGTCTGGGGCTACACCTTC
-	TRBV3-1/TRBV3-2	once	TRBJ2-4	CASSQGIRLTKNIQYF	TGTGCCAGCAGCCAAGGGATAAGACTGACTAAAAACATTCAGTACTTC
-	TRBV19	few	TRBJ1-1	CASSITSMGTEAFF	TGTGCCAGTAGTATAACGTCGATGGGCACTGAAGCTTTCTTT
TRBD1	TRBV2	-	TRBJ1-2	CASKIQGSYGYTF	TGTGCCAGCAAAATACAGGGGAGCTATGGCTACACCTTC